This TCR beta chain was profiled in a study of response to subunit inactivated influenza vaccine. Study-wide points: After each seasonal influenza vaccination, few new T cells are recruited, the authors suggested.

This clonotype was seen more than once but under ten times. What it recognizes is unknown. The CDR3 runs 16 residues. Trimming cost V 2 bases and J 1 base, with 14 bases left between them. From germline, CDR1 is LGHNA and CDR2 YSLEER. MiXCR was run by TCRdb on the RT-PCR reads, yielding one entry per CDR3 protein. The sample lists 540,000 or so distinct CDR3 sequences; over 10% were seen once. The source is a man aged 50 to 60 who received an inactivated influenza vaccine. The V gene is TRBV4-3, the J gene TRBJ2-5; D is possibly TRBD2 (6 bases). The starting material was PBMCs from blood, obtained roughly 46 days after vaccination. This CDR3 is CASSQNSGPLQETQYF. The CDR3 DNA is TGCGCCAGCAGCCAAAACAGCGGGCCGCTCCAAGAGACCCAGTACTTC.